A selection of T cell receptor beta chains follows, all from one sample in a study of brain T cells in children with intractable seizures. This table comes from immunoSEQ multiplex PCR, and its TCRdb copy is limited to in-frame clones, with some not included. Of tens of thousands of clones in the sample, about 92% were seen once. This specimen was peripheral blood, taken at surgery. The receptors were gathered from a boy in the first two years of life with tuberous sclerosis and intractable seizures. Both conserved end residues are part of each CDR3. A D gene is named only where the DNA matches it firmly. Some rows have no size entry. The others give once, few or many, or a class for an expanded clone.

d_gene	v_gene	abundance	j_gene	CDR3nt	CDR3aa
.	TRBV7-3	.	TRBJ2-3	TGTGCCAGCAGCTCCGGGGTCAGAGATACGCAGTATTTT	CASSSGVRDTQYF
.	TRBV14	.	TRBJ2-1	TGTGCCAGCAGCCAAGATCGCGGGTCCCGGAGCTCCTACAATGAGCAGTTCTTC	CASSQDRGSRSSYNEQFF
.	TRBV10-3	.	TRBJ1-6	TGTGCCATCAGTGAGTCGAACCGACCAGATTCACCCCTCCACTTT	CAISESNRPDSPLHF
TRBD2	TRBV2	.	TRBJ2-1	TGTGCCAGTACTAGCGCTCTTGAGCAGTTCTTC	CASTSALEQFF
.	TRBV6-5	.	TRBJ1-1	TGTGCCAGCAGTTACAACGGTATGAACACTGAAGCTTTCTTT	CASSYNGMNTEAFF
TRBD2	TRBV7-2	.	TRBJ2-1	TGTGCCAGCAGCCTTAGCGGGAGAGTCAATGAGCAGTTCTTC	CASSLSGRVNEQFF
.	TRBV4-1	.	TRBJ1-1	TGCGCCAGCAGCCAAAAAACGTACACGACGAACACTGAAGCTTTCTTT	CASSQKTYTTNTEAFF
TRBD1	TRBV4-1	few	TRBJ1-1	TGCGCCAGCAGCCGCGGACAGGGAAGGTTGGGCACTGAAGCTTTCTTT	CASSRGQGRLGTEAFF
.	TRBV20-1	.	TRBJ1-2	TGCAGTGCTAGAGGAGACTACACCTTC	CSARGDYTF
.	TRBV11-3	.	TRBJ1-3	TGTGCCAGCAGCTTAGAAGCGCTCTCTGGAAACACCATATATTTT	CASSLEALSGNTIYF
TRBD1	TRBV27	.	TRBJ1-1	TGTGCCAGCAGTACCCCGGACAGGGCTGCCACTGAAGCTTTCTTT	CASSTPDRAATEAFF
.	TRBV6-1	.	TRBJ1-2	TGTGCCAGCAGTGACTTTATAGGGACCGTACGGCAGGGCTACACCTTC	CASSDFIGTVRQGYTF
.	TRBV15	once	TRBJ2-7	TGTGCCACCAGCAGGGACCCTTCCTACGAGCAGTACTTC	CATSRDPSYEQYF
TRBD1	TRBV4-1	.	TRBJ1-1	TGCGCCAGCAACCACTATTTCCGGGACAGTGAAGCTTTCTTT	CASNHYFRDSEAFF
TRBD2	TRBV23-1	.	TRBJ2-7	TGCGCCAGCAGTCAATCGGGACTAGATGAATCCCAAGCCTACGAGCAGTACTTC	CASSQSGLDESQAYEQYF
.	TRBV7-9	.	TRBJ2-4	TGTGCCAGCAGCTTGTCCAGTCTAGCCAAAAACATTCAGTACTTC	CASSLSSLAKNIQYF
TRBD2	TRBV19	.	TRBJ2-3	TGTGCCAGTAGGGGGGGGAATACGCAGTATTTT	CASRGGNTQYF
.	TRBV30	.	TRBJ1-5	TGTGCCTGGAGTATTGAAGAGAATCAGCCCCAGCATTTT	CAWSIEENQPQHF
.	TRBV29-1	.	TRBJ2-5	TGCAGCGTTGTTGCGGCTAAAGAGACCCAGTACTTC	CSVVAAKETQYF
TRBD2	TRBV9	few	TRBJ2-7	TGTGCCAGCAGCGTAGGGCCTAGCGGGATCGTCCCCTACGAGCAGTACTTC	CASSVGPSGIVPYEQYF
.	TRBV21-1	.	TRBJ2-5	TGTGCCAGCAGCAAATTTCATCCGGGCAAACGGGCCGAAGTTGAGACCCAGTACTTC	CASSKFHPGKRAEVETQYF
.	TRBV9	.	TRBJ2-3	TGTGCCAGCAGCGTAGACAGCACAGATACGCAGTATTTT	CASSVDSTDTQYF
TRBD2	TRBV11-3	.	TRBJ2-3	TGTGCCAGCAGCTTGGGCCTCAGCGGGAGTATTAATACGCAGTATTTT	CASSLGLSGSINTQYF
TRBD1	TRBV10-2	once	TRBJ1-1	TGCGCCAGCAGATCTAGTCCCGGGACAGGGTGGGACACTGAAGCTTTCTTT	CASRSSPGTGWDTEAFF
TRBD2	TRBV7-6	.	TRBJ2-1	TGTGCCAGCAGCTTTAGCGGGGGGAATAGCTCCTACAATGAGCAGTTCTTC	CASSFSGGNSSYNEQFF
TRBD1	TRBV29-1	.	TRBJ2-2	TGCAGCGTGGGACAGGGGGCCGGGGAGCTGTTTTTT	CSVGQGAGELFF
.	TRBV6-1	.	TRBJ2-5	TGTGCCAGCAGTGATTCGGAGTACCAAGAGACCCAGTACTTC	CASSDSEYQETQYF
.	TRBV14	.	TRBJ1-6	TGTGCCAGCAGCTCCGACCGGGACACCTATAATTCACCCCTCCACTTT	CASSSDRDTYNSPLHF
TRBD2	TRBV11-2	.	TRBJ2-7	TGTGCCAGCAGCTTAGCCAGCGGGGCCAGTGGCGAGCAGTACTTC	CASSLASGASGEQYF
.	TRBV29-1	.	TRBJ2-7	TGCAGCGCCGGGGGGGGACAGGGTTGGTACGAGCAGTACTTC	CSAGGGQGWYEQYF
.	TRBV29-1	.	TRBJ2-3	TGCAGCGTCGTGGAACCCACAGATACGCAGTATTTT	CSVVEPTDTQYF
.	TRBV6-5	once	TRBJ1-3	TGTGCCAGCAACAGGGGAAACACCATATATTTT	CASNRGNTIYF
.	TRBV7-2	.	TRBJ2-7	TGTGCCAGCAGCTTAGTAGCTAGCCCTGCGTCCTACGAGCAGTACTTC	CASSLVASPASYEQYF
.	TRBV19	.	TRBJ1-6	TGTGCCAGTAGTATAGACTCATCCTATAATTCACCCCTCCACTTT	CASSIDSSYNSPLHF
.	TRBV6-5	few	TRBJ1-1	TGTGCCAGCAGCACTTCCCTACAGATCGTCACTGAAGCTTTCTTT	CASSTSLQIVTEAFF
TRBD1	TRBV6-5	.	TRBJ1-1	TGTGCCAGCTCAAGGAGTCAGGGGGCGGCCGGAGCTTTCTTT	CASSRSQGAAGAFF
TRBD2	TRBV6-2/TRBV6-3	.	TRBJ2-1	TGTGCCAGCAGCCGTCTAGCGGGTGTCTACAATGAGCAGTTCTTC	CASSRLAGVYNEQFF
TRBD2	TRBV2	.	TRBJ2-2	TGTGCCAGCACTCTAACAGCGGGGGGGCCTTACACCGGGGAGCTGTTTTTT	CASTLTAGGPYTGELFF
.	TRBV29-1	.	TRBJ2-3	TGCAGCGCCGAAACCGGGGATACGCAGTATTTT	CSAETGDTQYF
.	TRBV19	.	TRBJ2-5	TGTGCCAGTAGTCCCCGACAGCAAGAGACCCAGTACTTC	CASSPRQQETQYF
.	TRBV5-8	.	TRBJ1-3	TGTGCCAGCAGCCAAGGACCTCGAAACACCATATATTTT	CASSQGPRNTIYF
.	TRBV20-1	.	TRBJ2-2	TGCAGTGCTAGTAATCAGCCCACCGGGGAGCTGTTTTTT	CSASNQPTGELFF
.	TRBV6-5	.	TRBJ1-5	TGTGCCAGCAGCAGGTCTTTTATGGGGGCTCAGCCCCAGCATTTT	CASSRSFMGAQPQHF